The rows below give T cell receptor beta chains drawn from one sample of a study of shared clonotypes between healthy human individuals. Method: immunoSEQ multiplex PCR; TCRdb's copy keeps in-frame clones and lacks some. This sample has under 2.5 million clones, with roughly 90% found just once. The sample consisted of naive CD4+ T cells from PBMCs. The receptors derive from a young man in good health. Some clones in this sample may be carry-over from other donors' samples. CDR3s include the opening cysteine and the closing phenylalanine or tryptophan. D genes are given only for firm matches. Size tells how often a clone was seen (once, few, many) or the class of an expanded clone, and some rows leave it out.

J: TRBJ1-1
V: TRBV27
D: -
size: -
CDR3: CASSFDRNTEAFF
DNA: TGTGCCAGCAGCTTCGACAGGAACACTGAAGCTTTCTTT

J: TRBJ2-3
V: TRBV5-1
D: TRBD2
size: -
CDR3: CASSPVEGGPDTQYF
DNA: TGCGCCAGCAGCCCGGTGGAGGGAGGGCCCGATACGCAGTATTTT

J: TRBJ2-7
V: TRBV11-3
D: -
size: -
CDR3: CASSYGRAYEQYF
DNA: TGTGCCAGCAGCTACGGCAGGGCCTACGAGCAGTACTTC

J: TRBJ2-7
V: TRBV30
D: -
size: -
CDR3: CAWSPGGAYEQYF
DNA: TGTGCCTGGAGTCCCGGGGGAGCCTACGAGCAGTACTTC

J: TRBJ2-1
V: TRBV6-6
D: -
size: -
CDR3: CASRTGTLNEQFF
DNA: TGTGCCAGCAGAACCGGGACCTTAAATGAGCAGTTCTTC

J: TRBJ1-5
V: TRBV2
D: TRBD1
size: -
CDR3: CASSGTGGGHSNQPQHF
DNA: TGTGCCAGCAGTGGGACAGGGGGCGGGCATAGCAATCAGCCCCAGCATTTT

J: TRBJ1-4
V: TRBV7-2
D: -
size: -
CDR3: CASSSGGALNEKLFF
DNA: TGTGCCAGCAGCTCGGGGGGGGCACTCAATGAAAAACTGTTTTTT

J: TRBJ1-1
V: TRBV4-3
D: -
size: -
CDR3: CASSQRDRRNTEAFF
DNA: TGCGCCAGCAGCCAACGCGACAGACGGAACACTGAAGCTTTCTTT

J: TRBJ2-3
V: TRBV4-3
D: -
size: -
CDR3: CASSLSDRRTDTQYF
DNA: TGCGCCAGCAGCCTTTCGGACAGACGCACAGATACGCAGTATTTT

J: TRBJ1-5
V: TRBV5-1
D: -
size: -
CDR3: CASSLDGDGNQPQHF
DNA: TGCGCCAGCAGCTTGGACGGAGATGGCAATCAGCCCCAGCATTTT

J: TRBJ2-7
V: TRBV7-2
D: TRBD1
size: -
CDR3: CASSRQGANGEQYF
DNA: TGTGCCAGCAGCCGACAGGGGGCGAACGGGGAGCAGTACTTC

J: TRBJ1-5
V: TRBV30
D: TRBD1
size: -
CDR3: CAWSVPGQHNQPQHF
DNA: TGTGCCTGGAGTGTTCCGGGACAGCACAATCAGCCCCAGCATTTT

J: TRBJ1-4
V: TRBV7-8
D: -
size: -
CDR3: CASSFGRGNEKLFF
DNA: TGTGCCAGCAGCTTCGGCAGGGGTAATGAAAAACTGTTTTTT

J: TRBJ2-1
V: TRBV7-3
D: -
size: once
CDR3: CASSLTSGGGTNEQFF
DNA: TGTGCCAGCAGCTTAACTAGTGGAGGGGGGACCAATGAGCAGTTCTTC

J: TRBJ1-2
V: TRBV6-4
D: TRBD1
size: -
CDR3: CASSDRGGGYTF
DNA: TGTGCCAGCAGTGACCGAGGGGGCGGCTACACCTTC

J: TRBJ2-4
V: TRBV7-2
D: TRBD2
size: -
CDR3: CASSPTRLGGKNIQYF
DNA: TGTGCCAGCAGCCCGACTCGATTGGGGGGGAAAAACATTCAGTACTTC

J: TRBJ2-7
V: TRBV9
D: TRBD2
size: -
CDR3: CASSGASGQAVYEQYF
DNA: TGTGCCAGCAGCGGAGCTAGCGGCCAGGCAGTCTACGAGCAGTACTTC

J: TRBJ1-2
V: TRBV28
D: -
size: -
CDR3: CASSSGPSYGYTF
DNA: TGTGCCAGCAGTTCAGGACCCTCCTATGGCTACACCTTC

J: TRBJ2-5
V: TRBV10-3
D: -
size: -
CDR3: CAISESASLETQYF
DNA: TGTGCCATCAGTGAGTCGGCTAGTTTGGAGACCCAGTACTTC

J: TRBJ1-1
V: TRBV19
D: -
size: -
CDR3: CASSIAGGGYTEAFF
DNA: TGTGCCAGTAGTATAGCAGGCGGGGGTTACACTGAAGCTTTCTTT

J: TRBJ2-5
V: TRBV11-2
D: TRBD1
size: -
CDR3: CASSRSGTGGSQTQYF
DNA: TGTGCCAGCAGCCGTTCTGGGACAGGGGGCTCTCAGACCCAGTACTTC

J: TRBJ2-2
V: TRBV29-1
D: TRBD1
size: -
CDR3: CSVGGTGGTGELFF
DNA: TGCAGCGTTGGGGGGACAGGGGGCACCGGGGAGCTGTTTTTT

J: TRBJ2-2
V: TRBV4-2
D: -
size: -
CDR3: CASSLPQHQVNTGELFF
DNA: TGTGCCAGCAGTCTTCCCCAACACCAAGTGAACACCGGGGAGCTGTTTTTT

J: TRBJ2-5
V: TRBV11-1
D: TRBD2
size: -
CDR3: CASSKGLAGATETQYF
DNA: TGTGCCAGCAGCAAGGGACTAGCGGGAGCGACGGAGACCCAGTACTTC

J: TRBJ1-5
V: TRBV28
D: -
size: -
CDR3: CATGGVHYDQPQHF
DNA: TGTGCCACGGGGGGGGTACATTACGATCAGCCCCAGCATTTT

J: TRBJ2-5
V: TRBV7-9
D: -
size: -
CDR3: CASSLGGGPGETQYF
DNA: TGTGCCAGCAGCTTAGGAGGCGGGCCCGGGGAGACCCAGTACTTC

J: TRBJ2-5
V: TRBV12-5
D: -
size: -
CDR3: CASGLRGETQYF
DNA: TGTGCTAGTGGCCTGCGAGGGGAGACCCAGTACTTC

J: TRBJ2-2
V: TRBV7-2
D: -
size: -
CDR3: CASSFSSGLYTGELFF
DNA: TGTGCCAGCAGCTTCTCGTCGGGACTCTACACCGGGGAGCTGTTTTTT

J: TRBJ1-5
V: TRBV6-5
D: -
size: -
CDR3: CASSWGGNQPQHF
DNA: TGTGCCAGCAGTTGGGGCGGTAATCAGCCCCAGCATTTT

J: TRBJ2-3
V: TRBV30
D: -
size: -
CDR3: CAWRFGLPTTQYF
DNA: TGTGCCTGGAGGTTCGGTCTACCGACTACGCAGTATTTT

J: TRBJ2-7
V: TRBV2
D: TRBD1
size: -
CDR3: CASSAGTARLEQYF
DNA: TGTGCCAGCAGTGCCGGGACAGCCCGACTCGAGCAGTACTTC

J: TRBJ1-1
V: TRBV15
D: -
size: -
CDR3: CATSRELGASEAFF
DNA: TGTGCCACCAGCAGAGAACTGGGGGCTTCTGAAGCTTTCTTT

J: TRBJ2-6
V: TRBV11-2
D: -
size: -
CDR3: CASSPVAGNSGANVLTF
DNA: TGTGCCAGCAGCCCAGTGGCGGGCAACTCTGGGGCCAACGTCCTGACTTTC

J: TRBJ2-7
V: TRBV6-5
D: TRBD2
size: -
CDR3: CASSLLAGAREQYF
DNA: TGTGCCAGCAGTCTACTAGCGGGAGCGCGCGAGCAGTACTTC

J: TRBJ1-4
V: TRBV15
D: -
size: -
CDR3: CATSRDGGSMSGGKLFF
DNA: TGTGCCACCAGCAGAGATGGGGGATCGATGAGCGGCGGAAAACTGTTTTTT

J: TRBJ2-7
V: TRBV10-3
D: TRBD2
size: few
CDR3: CAISEASGSSYEQYF
DNA: TGTGCCATCAGTGAGGCTAGCGGGAGCTCCTACGAGCAGTACTTC

J: TRBJ2-2
V: TRBV5-4
D: -
size: -
CDR3: CASSPNRNAAITGELFF
DNA: TGTGCCAGCAGCCCTAATCGCAATGCAGCAATCACCGGGGAGCTGTTTTTT

J: TRBJ2-1
V: TRBV27
D: -
size: -
CDR3: CASSLKGSYNEQFF
DNA: TGTGCCAGCAGTTTAAAGGGCTCCTACAATGAGCAGTTCTTC

J: TRBJ2-5
V: TRBV5-1
D: -
size: -
CDR3: CASSLATGRETQYF
DNA: TGCGCCAGCAGCTTGGCCACAGGGAGGGAGACCCAGTACTTC

J: TRBJ1-2
V: TRBV18
D: TRBD1
size: -
CDR3: CASSPPGQTTDFVGYTF
DNA: TGTGCCAGCTCCCCACCGGGACAGACAACCGATTTTGTTGGCTACACCTTC

J: TRBJ2-1
V: TRBV29-1
D: TRBD1
size: -
CDR3: CSVETGVSYNEQFF
DNA: TGCAGCGTTGAGACAGGGGTGTCCTACAATGAGCAGTTCTTC